A single T cell receptor beta chain is shown here with its context. CDR1 is SGHAT, CDR2 FQNNGV, per germline. Trimming took off 4 bases at V and 10 bases at J, with 14 bases between the two ends. There are 13 residues in the CDR3. Under the authors' procedure: It was from reference gene primer amplification that nucleated cell counts were estimated. Assay: immunoSEQ multiplex PCR; the TCRdb copy retains only in-frame clones and omits some. The DNA was the basis for D and trimming; V, J and clone size are from that table. Of around 150,000 clones in the sample, 80% to 90% were seen once. This specimen comes from a study of blood T cell repertoires in COVID-19.

The sample taken for sequencing was peripheral blood. The origin of this receptor is a woman aged 40 to 55 with acute or convalescent COVID-19. The V call is TRBV11-2, the J call TRBJ2-1; maybe TRBD2 (5 bases). The CDR3 DNA reads as TGTGCCAGCAGCTCCGGGGTCCTAGCCGAGCAGTTCTTC. Its protein product is CASSSGVLAEQFF.